The 17 T cell receptor beta chains given below trace back to one sample, sequenced in a study of blood T cells in healthy people across ages. A sample-barcoded 5' primer and a J-beta primer mix were used in a second PCR of roughly 7 to 12 cycles. TCRdb reanalysed the 5' RACE reads using MiXCR and keeps one entry per CDR3 protein. The sample yields about 570,000 distinct CDR3 sequences, about 28% seen once. These data were likewise used in another study, on T cells of mothers and their children.

Material: blood. These receptors were taken from a boy aged 2 to 10 in good health.

This clonotype was counted only a few times. The rearrangement uses TRBV6-5 and TRBJ2-5; TRBD2 matches 10 bases. CDR1 and CDR2 (germline): MNHEY, SVGAGI. The ends lost 6 bases at V and 1 base at J; junction bases unmatched: 5. This CDR3 has 15 residues. The CDR3 spells CASSLSGRSQETQYF. CDR3 DNA sequence: TGTGCCAGCAGCCTTAGCGGGAGGAGCCAAGAGACCCAGTACTTC.

The chain couples TRBV10-3 to TRBJ2-7; 7 nucleotides agree with TRBD1. Germline CDR1 reads ENHRY; CDR2 reads SYGVKD. Unmatched junction bases numbered 10, after V lost 6 bases and J lost 2 bases. CDR3 size: 15 residues. The CDR3 sequence is CAISAGTVNPYEQYF. DNA of the CDR3: TGTGCCATCAGCGCCGGGACAGTTAACCCCTACGAGCAGTACTTC.

In this sample, this clonotype turned up many times. Here the CDR3 reads CASSQGLAGVETQYF. The CDR3 coding sequence is TGCGCCAGCAGCCAAGGACTAGCGGGAGTTGAGACCCAGTACTTC. V is TRBV4-3 and J is TRBJ2-5; 12 nucleotides line up with TRBD2. This CDR3 is 15 amino acids long. The germline CDR1 and CDR2 sequences are LGHNA and YSLEER. V shed 1 base, J shed 5 bases, and the junction held 2 bases outside the gene matches.

This chain links TRBV24-1 with TRBJ2-1, with D perhaps TRBD1 or TRBD2 (5 bases each). The CDR3 runs to 12 residues. Per germline, CDR1 KGHDR and CDR2 SFDVKD. V was cut by 6 bases and J by 6 bases, with 8 bases left in between. The CDR3 coding sequence is TGTGCCACCAGTCCAGGGAGCAATGAGCAGTTCTTC. Amino acids: CATSPGSNEQFF.

This clonotype was counted only a few times. The chain is built from TRBV6-2 or TRBV6-3 and TRBJ2-6, with D hard to call. The CDR3 is 18 amino acids. The V and J ends lost 0 bases and 0 bases respectively, with 12 bases between them. Germline V gene sequence: CDR1 MNHEY, CDR2 SVGEGT. The CDR3 sequence is CASSYSVYSSSGANVLTF. The CDR3, as DNA: TGTGCCAGCAGTTACTCGGTCTACAGCTCCTCTGGGGCCAACGTCCTGACTTTC.

The J gene is TRBJ2-1, the V gene TRBV5-4; D ambiguous. The CDR3 spans 15 residues. The germline V gene encodes CDR1 SGHNT and CDR2 YYREEE (reference sequence). V was shortened by 5 bases and J by 3 bases, with 15 bases between the two germline ends. The CDR3 sequence: CASRPDKSNYNEQFF. The CDR3 nucleotides are TGTGCCAGCAGACCAGACAAGAGTAACTACAATGAGCAGTTCTTC.

This clonotype occurred a few times. The chain is built from TRBV7-9 and TRBJ1-2, with a possible D match to TRBD1 (5 bases). Trimming pared 5 bases from V and 1 base from J, leaving 17 bases between. This CDR3 region has 16 residues. Per germline, CDR1 SEHNR and CDR2 FQNEAQ (reference sequence). This CDR3 is CASSLGHYRLNYGYTF. The CDR3 DNA follows: TGTGCCAGCAGCCTGGGCCATTACAGGCTTAACTATGGCTACACCTTC.

The chain links TRBV20-1 to TRBJ2-4, with D hard to call. This CDR3 region has 15 residues. CDR1 and CDR2 from the germline V gene are DFQATT and SNEGSKA (reference sequence). The V gene lost 6 bases and the J gene lost 2 bases, with 17 bases spanning the gap. The CDR3 DNA is TGCAGTGCCTCGGTGAGCGAGAATACCAAAAACATTCAGTACTTC. It encodes CSASVSENTKNIQYF.

Only a few counts were recorded for this clonotype. This chain joins TRBV20-1 and TRBJ2-5; 8 bases match TRBD2. V gave up 3 bases and J gave up 2 bases; unmatched junction bases: 8. CDR1 and CDR2 from the germline V gene are DFQATT and SNEGSKA (reference sequence). The CDR3 loop spans 15 amino acids. The CDR3, as DNA: TGCAGTGCTAGGCACGCGGGGGGAGAACAAGAGACCCAGTACTTC. Translation gives CSARHAGGEQETQYF.

The genes are TRBV4-1 and TRBJ1-1; 9 nucleotides match TRBD1. The germline gives CDR1 MGHRA, CDR2 YSYEKL. This CDR3 contains 19 residues. V dropped 4 bases and J dropped 0; count of bases not matched to a gene: 15. CDR3 in amino acids: CASSPGQGRRGDMNTEAFF. The CDR3 bases are TGCGCCAGCAGCCCTGGACAGGGGAGGAGGGGGGACATGAACACTGAAGCTTTCTTT.

This clonotype has just a few counts. V usage is TRBV28 and J usage is TRBJ2-3, with D possibly being TRBD1 (6 bases). CDR1 is MDHEN and CDR2 is SYDVKM in the germline V gene. Between the trimmed V and J ends, which lost 7 bases and 1 base, there was a span of 18 bases. CDR3 length equals 16 residues. The CDR3 is CASIATWGLGTDTQYF. DNA of the CDR3: TGTGCCAGCATAGCCACGTGGGGGCTGGGCACAGATACGCAGTATTTT.

This clonotype was detected only a few times. The rearrangement uses TRBV27 and TRBJ2-6, with 7 positions matching TRBD1. The CDR3 is 15 amino acids. Germline trimming cut 6 bases from V and 2 bases from J; bases unmatched to any gene: 4. Germline V gene sequence: CDR1 MNHEY, CDR2 SMNVEV (reference sequence). The CDR3 sequence is CASRYRGTGANVLTF. As DNA, the CDR3 is TGTGCCAGCAGATACAGGGGAACTGGGGCCAACGTCCTGACTTTC.

The CDR3 DNA is TGCAGTGCTAAGATCGACAGGGTACTCGAAAAACTGTTTTTT. Amino acids: CSAKIDRVLEKLFF. This chain uses TRBV20-1 with TRBJ1-4; the match to TRBD1 covers 7 bases. The CDR3 runs to 14 residues. The ends lost 4 bases at V and 8 bases at J; junction bases unmatched: 10. Germline V CDR1 and CDR2: DFQATT, SNEGSKA (reference sequence).

Note on this clonotype: The junction does not match germline at one end; this may be a read error. This chain joins TRBV20-1 and TRBJ2-7, with a possible D match to TRBD2 (6 bases). Germline-derived CDR1 and CDR2 are DFQATT and SNEGSKA (reference sequence). This CDR3 has 14 amino acids. CDR3 DNA sequence: TGCAGTACTAGAGCCCGGGACTTTTCCTACGAGCAGTACTTC. Translated, it gives CSTRARDFSYEQYF.

This chain uses TRBV7-2 with TRBJ2-2; D possibly corresponds to TRBD1 (7 bases). Germline V gives CDR1 SGHTA, CDR2 FQGNSA. The CDR3 loop spans 15 amino acids. V was clipped by 5 bases and J by 6 bases, with 16 bases between them. The CDR3 DNA reads as TGTGCCAGCAGCCCCAGGGGGGCGGGTCCCGGGGAGCTGTTTTTT. Translating it yields CASSPRGAGPGELFF. The variable domain in full, completed from reference TRBV7-2 and TRBJ2-2, reads GAGVSQSPSNKVTEKGKDVELRCDPISGHTALYWYRQSLGQGLEFLIYFQGNSAPDKSGLPSDRFSAERTGGSVSTLTIQRTQQEDSAVYLCASSPRGAGPGELFFGEGSRLTVL.

The chain combines TRBV20-1 with TRBJ2-1, with 11 bases that match TRBD2. CDR3 length: 14 amino acids. Germline V gene sequence: CDR1 DFQATT, CDR2 SNEGSKA (reference sequence). V lost 6 bases and J lost 3; bases outside the gene matches: 4. CDR3 bases: TGCAGTGCGAATAGCGGGGGGGACTACAATGAGCAGTTCTTC. Translated: CSANSGGDYNEQFF.

A remark on this clonotype: At one boundary the junction diverges from the germline segment, which might be a read error. The chain uses TRBV27 and TRBJ2-1; 11 nucleotides match TRBD1. The J call may be wrong; the DNA end is better matched by TRBJ2-7. The germline gives CDR1 MNHEY, CDR2 SMNVEV (reference sequence). This CDR3 is built from 14 residues. In DNA form, the CDR3 reads TGTGTCAGCAGCCGGACAGGGGGCCACTACGAGCAGTACTTC. Encoded protein: CVSSRTGGHYEQYF.